This T cell receptor beta chain came from a study of blood T cell repertoires in COVID-19. This CDR3 comprises 15 residues. CDR1 LNHDA and CDR2 SQIVND come from the germline V gene (reference sequence). The J segment lost 3 bases and the V segment lost 8 bases, leaving 9 bases of the junction unmatched. Here immunoSEQ multiplex PCR was the method, and the copy in TCRdb shows in-frame clones only, minus some. This sample has 15,000 to 20,000 clones, with 88% found just once. This sequence originates from a human donor in a cohort sampled during active COVID-19. The sequencing sample was made of peripheral blood. This sequence joins TRBV19 and TRBJ2-5, with 10 nucleotides matching TRBD2. DNA for the CDR3: TGTGCCAGTTCCTCGAACGGACTAGCGGAAGAGACCCAGTACTTC. Translated: CASSSNGLAEETQYF. Complete variable domain (other parts from reference TRBV19 and TRBJ2-5): DGGITQSPKYLFRKEGQNVTLSCEQNLNHDAMYWYRQDPGQGLRLIYYSQIVNDFQKGDIAEGYSVSREKKESFPLTVTSAQKNPTAFYLCASSSNGLAEETQYFGPGTRLLVL.